This T cell receptor (beta chain) was found in a study of blood T cell repertoires in COVID-19. Original handling: Amplification with reference gene primers provided the estimates of nucleated cell counts. Clones were sequenced by immunoSEQ multiplex PCR, and TCRdb holds only the in-frame ones, with some missing. V, J and clone size derive from that table, while D and trimming were established from the DNA sequence. The sample carries under 150,000 clones, around 84% recorded once. The participants were between about 18 and 90 years old and came from under 25 US areas. V lost 4 bases to trimming and J lost 8 bases; unmatched junction nucleotides: 10. This CDR3 has 15 residues. Germline loops: CDR1 SQVTM, CDR2 ANQGSEA.

The sequence came from a woman aged 50 to 65 who had been exposed to COVID-19. The sequenced sample was PBMCs or T cells enriched from blood (not recorded which). This chain joins TRBV29-1 and TRBJ2-2; 10 positions agree with TRBD2. CDR3 residues: CSVGWTSGLRGELFF. DNA for the CDR3: TGCAGCGTTGGGTGGACTAGCGGACTTCGGGGGGAGCTGTTTTTT.